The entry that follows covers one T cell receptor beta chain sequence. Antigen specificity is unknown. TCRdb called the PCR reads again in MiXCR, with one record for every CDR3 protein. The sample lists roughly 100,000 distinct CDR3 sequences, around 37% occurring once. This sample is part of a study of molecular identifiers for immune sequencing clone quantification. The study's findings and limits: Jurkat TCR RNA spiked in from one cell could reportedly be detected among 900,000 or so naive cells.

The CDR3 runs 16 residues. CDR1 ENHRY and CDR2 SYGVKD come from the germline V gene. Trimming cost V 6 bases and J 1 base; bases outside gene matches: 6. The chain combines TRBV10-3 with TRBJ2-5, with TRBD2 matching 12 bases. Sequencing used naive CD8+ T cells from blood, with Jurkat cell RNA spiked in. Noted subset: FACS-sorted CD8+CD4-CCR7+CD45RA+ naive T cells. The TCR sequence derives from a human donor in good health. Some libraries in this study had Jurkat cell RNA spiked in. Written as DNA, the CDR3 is TGTGCCATCAGAGAGCGACTAGCGGGAGCCCAAGAGACCCAGTACTTC. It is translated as CAIRERLAGAQETQYF.